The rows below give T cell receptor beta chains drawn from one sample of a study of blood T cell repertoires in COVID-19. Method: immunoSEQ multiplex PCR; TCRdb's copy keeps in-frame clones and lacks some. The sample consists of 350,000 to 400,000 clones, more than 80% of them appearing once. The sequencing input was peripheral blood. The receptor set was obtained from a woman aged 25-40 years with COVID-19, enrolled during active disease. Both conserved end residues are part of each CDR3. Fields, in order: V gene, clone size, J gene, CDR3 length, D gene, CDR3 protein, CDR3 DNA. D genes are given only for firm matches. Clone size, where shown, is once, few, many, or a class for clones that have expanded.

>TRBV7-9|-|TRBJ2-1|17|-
CASSRLWRGRSYNEQFF
TGTGCCAGCAGCCGTCTTTGGAGGGGCCGCTCCTACAATGAGCAGTTCTTC
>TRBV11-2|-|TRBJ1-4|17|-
CASSLGPLTGAFEKLFF
TGTGCCAGCAGCTTAGGGCCCCTGACAGGAGCCTTTGAAAAACTGTTTTTT
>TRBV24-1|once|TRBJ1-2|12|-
CATSDRGFGYTF
TGTGCCACCAGTGACAGAGGATTTGGCTACACCTTC
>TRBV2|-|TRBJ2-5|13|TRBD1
CASGQGSQETQYF
TGTGCCAGCGGACAGGGGTCCCAAGAGACCCAGTACTTC
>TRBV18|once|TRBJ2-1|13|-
CASSPSKYNEQFF
TGTGCCAGCTCACCAAGCAAGTACAATGAGCAGTTCTTC
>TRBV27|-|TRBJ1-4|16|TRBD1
CASSLLYGTGVEKLFF
TGTGCCAGCAGCCTACTATACGGGACAGGGGTTGAAAAACTGTTTTTT
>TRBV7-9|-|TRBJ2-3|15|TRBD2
CASSLTSVSTDTQYF
TGTGCCAGCAGCTTAACTAGCGTTAGCACAGATACGCAGTATTTT
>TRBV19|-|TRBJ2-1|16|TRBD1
CASSADRGLSGDMQFF
TGTGCCAGTAGCGCGGACAGGGGCTTAAGCGGGGACATGCAGTTCTTC
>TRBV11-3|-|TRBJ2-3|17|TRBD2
CASSYGVAGDGTDTQYF
TGTGCCAGCAGCTACGGGGTAGCGGGAGATGGGACAGATACGCAGTATTTT
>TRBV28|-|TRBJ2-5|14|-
CASSLWRVEETQYF
TGTGCCAGCAGTTTATGGAGAGTAGAGGAGACCCAGTACTTC
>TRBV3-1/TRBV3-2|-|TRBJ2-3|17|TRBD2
CASSPEAREGSTDTQYF
TGTGCCAGCAGCCCAGAGGCTCGGGAGGGGAGCACAGATACGCAGTATTTT